This TCR beta chain was identified during a study of OX40 agonist ivuxolimab in advanced cancers. Sequenced by immunoSEQ multiplex PCR; TCRdb stores in-frame clones only, minus some. Among fewer than 50,000 clones listed, roughly 90% were seen once. Germline V gene data show CDR1 as LGHNA and CDR2 as YSLEER. The CDR3 contains 15 residues. Trimming at V came to 1 base and at J to 6 bases, leaving 7 bases not matched to a gene. The count of this clone is one. This chain joins TRBV4-3 and TRBJ1-2; TRBD1 matches 8 bases. The sequences come from CD4+ or CD8+ T cells sorted from blood, collected in a trial of the OX40 agonist ivuxolimab. The TCR sequence derives from an adult with an advanced solid tumor such as melanoma, head and neck, liver or kidney cancer. In DNA, the CDR3 is TGCGCCAGCAGCCAAGGGACAGGGTTCCATGATGGCTACACCTTC. This sequence encodes CASSQGTGFHDGYTF.